The 13 T cell receptor beta chains below were found in one sample sequenced in a study of neurological immune-mediated disorders. TCRdb analysed the 5' RACE reads with MiXCR anew, one entry per CDR3 protein. There are about 62,000 distinct CDR3 sequences in the sample; around 5% occur only once, and around 3.5% lies in the top ten. Material: PBMCs. The receptors were gathered from a woman between 50 and 59 years old with multiple sclerosis.

This clonotype came up a few times. One end of the junction varies from germline; a read error may be responsible. The rearrangement joins TRBV10-3 to TRBJ1-5; 7 bases match TRBD1. Germline lookup yields CDR1 ENHRY and CDR2 SYGVKD. The CDR3 spans 14 residues. The CDR3 nucleotides are TGTGCCATCGCGACTACAGGGGTCAATCAGCCCCAGAATTTT. Translated: CAIATTGVNQPQNF.

This clonotype was picked up many times. The chain links TRBV3-1 to TRBJ2-3, with 12 bases fitting TRBD2. V dropped 0 bases and J dropped 5; count of bases not matched to a gene: 9. Germline CDR1 LGHDT, CDR2 YNNKEL (reference sequence). CDR3 length: 18 amino acids. The CDR3 reads CASSQDYFLAGGLDTQYF. CDR3 nucleotides: TGTGCCAGCAGCCAAGACTACTTTCTAGCGGGGGGGCTAGATACGCAGTATTTT.

This clonotype has at least ten counts. This chain's CDR3 is CASSVARNTGELFF. The CDR3 coding sequence is TGTGCCAGCAGCGTAGCCAGAAACACCGGGGAGCTGTTTTTT. J is TRBJ2-2 and V is TRBV9, with unresolved D. This CDR3 contains 14 residues. Germline V lookup: CDR1 SGDLS, CDR2 YYNGEE. V shed 0 bases and J shed 2 bases, with 5 bases lying between them.

This clonotype was observed at least ten times. The chain has TRBV18 and TRBJ1-6, with a weak D call TRBD1 (5 bases). Trimming removed 6 bases at V and 8 bases at J, with 11 bases between. Germline CDR1 KGHSH, CDR2 LQKENI. This CDR3 region has 13 residues. The chain's CDR3 is CASSPGGDSPLHF. The CDR3 bases are TGTGCCAGCTCGCCGGGGGGGGATTCACCCCTCCACTTT.

This clonotype was picked up many times. The rearrangement links TRBV7-2 to TRBJ1-1; 7 bases fit TRBD1. Trimming took 2 bases from V and 11 from J; bases not matched to a gene: 5. CDR1 SGHTA and CDR2 FQGNSA come from the germline V gene. This CDR3 is built from 12 residues. The CDR3 bases are TGTGCCAGCAGCTTATCTACAGGGGATGCTTTCTTT. As protein: CASSLSTGDAFF.

This clonotype was detected many times. The rearrangement joins TRBV10-3 to TRBJ1-1; D may be TRBD1 (5 bases). The CDR3 is 13 residues long. Germline-derived CDR1 and CDR2 are ENHRY and SYGVKD. Trimming took 4 bases from V and 1 from J, leaving 7 bases between them. CDR3 nucleotide sequence: TGTGCCATCAGTGGGACACAGAACACTGAAGCTTTCTTT. Its translation: CAISGTQNTEAFF.

This clonotype was counted between two and nine times. The chain links TRBV7-3 to TRBJ2-1; D is unresolved. This CDR3 is 14 amino acids long. V lost 1 base, J lost 10 bases, and 14 bases lay in between. Germline V gene lookup returns CDR1 SGHTA and CDR2 FQGTGA. The CDR3 loop is CASSLRAPGGEQFF. DNA for the CDR3: TGTGCCAGCAGCTTAAGGGCCCCCGGTGGGGAGCAGTTCTTC. The full variable domain, completed using reference TRBV7-3 and TRBJ2-1, is GAGVSQTPSNKVTEKGKYVELRCDPISGHTALYWYRQSLGQGPEFLIYFQGTGAADDSGLPNDRFFAVRPEGSVSTLKIQRTERGDSAVYLCASSLRAPGGEQFFGPGTRLTVL.

This clonotype was counted ten times or more. This chain connects TRBV11-2 to TRBJ1-2, with 10 bases lining up with TRBD1. Germline trimming cut 6 bases from V and 6 bases from J; bases unmatched to any gene: 7. The CDR3 sequence is 14 residues long. From germline, CDR1 is SGHAT and CDR2 FQNNGV. In nucleotides, the CDR3 is TGTGCCAGCAGTCGGGACAGGGGAGCCGATGGCTACACCTTC. Amino acid sequence: CASSRDRGADGYTF.

This clonotype appeared many times. This chain uses TRBV12-3 or TRBV12-4 with TRBJ1-2; D unresolved. Trimming left V 6 bases short and J 6 bases short, with 17 bases between. The CDR3 is 14 amino acids. CDR3 coding DNA: TGTGCCAGCAGAGGGAAAATGGGATGGCATGGCTACACCTTC. It is translated as CASRGKMGWHGYTF.

This clonotype was seen at least ten times. The CDR3, as DNA: TGTGCCACCAAGACCAGGAATAATTCACCCCTCCACTTT. Translating it yields CATKTRNNSPLHF. The chain has TRBV15 and TRBJ1-6; no clear D. Germline CDR1 reads LNHNV; CDR2 reads YYDKDF (reference sequence). The CDR3 runs 13 residues. Trimming left V 7 bases short and J 5 bases short, with 9 bases between.

This clonotype was found many times. The rearrangement links TRBV12-3 or TRBV12-4 to TRBJ2-5; D gene unclear. Trimming took off 0 bases at V and 5 bases at J, with 7 bases between the two ends. The CDR3 contains 13 residues. CDR3 sequence reads: CASSLAGFETQYF. The CDR3 coding sequence is TGTGCCAGCAGTTTAGCAGGGTTTGAGACCCAGTACTTC.

This clonotype was picked up many times. This chain links TRBV20-1 with TRBJ2-1; 8 bases fit TRBD2. After removal of 5 bases from V and 5 bases from J, the junction contained 14 bases not matched to a gene. This CDR3 spans 16 amino acids. Per the germline V gene, CDR1 is DFQATT and CDR2 is SNEGSKA (reference sequence). CDR3: CSASRRGGFVNNEQFF. The CDR3 region has the DNA TGCAGTGCTTCGCGTCGGGGGGGGTTTGTTAACAATGAGCAGTTCTTC.

This clonotype was recorded many times. This chain links TRBV3-1 with TRBJ2-1; D might be TRBD2 (7 bases). Germline V gene lookup returns CDR1 LGHDT and CDR2 YNNKEL (reference sequence). Trimming stripped 2 bases from V and 12 bases from J, with 17 bases between. This CDR3 comprises 14 residues. The CDR3 spells CASSQYGGGGTQFF. The CDR3 DNA reads TGTGCCAGCAGCCAATACGGCGGCGGGGGCACGCAGTTCTTC.